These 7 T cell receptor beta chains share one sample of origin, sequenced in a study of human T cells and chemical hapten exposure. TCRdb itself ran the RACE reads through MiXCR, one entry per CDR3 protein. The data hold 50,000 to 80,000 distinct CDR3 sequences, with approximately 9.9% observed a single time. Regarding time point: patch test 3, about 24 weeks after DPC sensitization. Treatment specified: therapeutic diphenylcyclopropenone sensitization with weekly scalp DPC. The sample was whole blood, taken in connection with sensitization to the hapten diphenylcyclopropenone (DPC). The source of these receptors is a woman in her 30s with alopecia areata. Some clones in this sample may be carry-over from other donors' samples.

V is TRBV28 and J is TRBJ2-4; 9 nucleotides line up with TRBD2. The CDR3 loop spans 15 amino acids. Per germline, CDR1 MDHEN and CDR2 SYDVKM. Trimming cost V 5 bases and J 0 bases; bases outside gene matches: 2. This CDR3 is CASSGSGGAKNIQYF. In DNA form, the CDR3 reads TGTGCCAGCAGTGGTAGCGGGGGAGCCAAAAACATTCAGTACTTC.

The CDR3 region is CASSFSPGTPNTQYF. The CDR3 nucleotides are TGTGCCAGCAGTTTCAGCCCCGGGACTCCAAATACGCAGTATTTT. This chain uses TRBV6-2 or TRBV6-3 with TRBJ2-3; D may be TRBD2 (6 bases). This CDR3 spans 15 amino acids. V was pared by 4 bases and J by 7 bases, with 18 bases between. Looked up from germline, CDR1 is MNHEY and CDR2 is SVGEGT.

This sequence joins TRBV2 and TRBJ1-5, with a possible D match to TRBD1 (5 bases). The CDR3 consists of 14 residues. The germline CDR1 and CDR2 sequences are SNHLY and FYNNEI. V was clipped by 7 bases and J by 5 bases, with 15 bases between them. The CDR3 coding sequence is TGTGCCAGCAAACCCGGGACTGAACATCAGCCCCAGCATTTT. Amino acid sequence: CASKPGTEHQPQHF.

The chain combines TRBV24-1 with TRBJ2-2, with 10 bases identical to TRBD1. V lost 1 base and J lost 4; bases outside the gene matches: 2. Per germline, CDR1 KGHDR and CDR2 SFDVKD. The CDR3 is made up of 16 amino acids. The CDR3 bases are TGTGCCACCAGTGATTTCGACAGGGGGCTCACCGGGGAGCTGTTTTTT. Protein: CATSDFDRGLTGELFF.

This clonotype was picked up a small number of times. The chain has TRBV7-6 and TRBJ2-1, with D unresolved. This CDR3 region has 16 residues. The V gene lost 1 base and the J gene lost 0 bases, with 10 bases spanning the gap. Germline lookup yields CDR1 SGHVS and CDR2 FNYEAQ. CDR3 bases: TGTGCCAGCAGCTTAGTCGCGGCAAGCTCCTACAATGAGCAGTTCTTC. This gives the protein CASSLVAASSYNEQFF.

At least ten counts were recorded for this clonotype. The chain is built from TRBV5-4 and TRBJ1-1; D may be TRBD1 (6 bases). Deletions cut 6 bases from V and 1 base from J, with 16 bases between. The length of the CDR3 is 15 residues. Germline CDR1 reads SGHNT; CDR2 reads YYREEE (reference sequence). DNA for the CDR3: TGTGCCAGCACCATTCCGGGACAAGCGAACACTGAAGCTTTCTTT. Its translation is CASTIPGQANTEAFF.

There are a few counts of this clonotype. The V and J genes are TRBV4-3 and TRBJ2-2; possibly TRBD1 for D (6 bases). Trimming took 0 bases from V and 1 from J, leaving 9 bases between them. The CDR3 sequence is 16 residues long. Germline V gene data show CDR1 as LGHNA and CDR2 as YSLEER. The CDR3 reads CASSQEPRGNTGELFF. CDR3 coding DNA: TGCGCCAGCAGCCAAGAGCCCAGGGGGAACACCGGGGAGCTGTTTTTT.